The 22 T cell receptor beta chains reported below all come from one sample, sequenced in a study of blood T cells in healthy people across ages (dated by TCRdb to 2015 to 2017). Library creation used 5' RACE. Sequencer: Illumina HiSeq 2500. A second PCR of roughly 7 to 12 cycles was run with a J-beta primer mix and a sample-barcoded 5' primer. TCRdb took the public reads, trimmed them with fastp at Q25, ran MiXCR for clone calling and kept in-frame beta chains. A single entry per CDR3 protein holds the most common genes and DNA from its merged rows. The sample has some 790,000 distinct CDR3 sequences on record, about 30% of them singletons. Jointly, the top ten make up 17% of the sample. Sequencing was done on a sample of blood. The receptors come from a woman older than 75 in good health.

This clonotype was observed a single time. The chain couples TRBV6-1 to TRBJ2-7; 8 nucleotides agree with TRBD2. This CDR3 has 20 residues. Per germline, CDR1 MNHNS and CDR2 SASEGT. J gave up 2 bases and V 6 bases, and 24 bases lay outside the gene matches. CDR3 loop: CASSPYTGGRGGGTTYEQYF. The CDR3 coding sequence is TGTGCCAGCAGCCCATACACGGGGGGCCGGGGCGGGGGGACCACCTACGAGCAGTACTTC.

In its sample, this clonotype was seen once. Possible read error: a much larger clone is one base away. J is TRBJ2-6 and V is TRBV14; 10 positions agree with TRBD1. The germline CDR1 and CDR2 sequences are SGHDN and FVKESK. The CDR3 runs 17 residues. CDR3 loop: CASSQGTGVFGANVRTF. DNA for the CDR3: TGTGCCAGCAGCCAGGGGACAGGGGTTTTTGGGGCCAACGTCCGGACTTTC. Based on the CDR3 plus reference TRBV14 and TRBJ2-6, the full variable domain is EAGVTQFPSHSVIEKGQTVTLRCDPISGHDNLYWYRRVMGKEIKFLLHFVKESKQDESGMPNNRFLAERTGGTYSTLKVQPAELEDSGVYFCASSQGTGVFGANVRTFGAGSRLTVL.

The gene calls are TRBV5-1 and TRBJ1-5; 9 nucleotides agree with TRBD1. The trim removed 0 bases at V and 4 bases at J, leaving 5 bases unmatched. Germline-derived CDR1 and CDR2 are SGHRS and YFSETQ. The CDR3 totals 16 residues. The CDR3, as DNA: TGCGCCAGCAGCTTGGAGGGGACAGGGTTGAATCAGCCCCAGCATTTT. The encoded protein is CASSLEGTGLNQPQHF.

This clonotype has only a few counts. The chain is built from TRBV6-5 and TRBJ2-3; TRBD1 or TRBD2 may be the D gene (6 bases each). The V gene's germline CDR1 is MNHEY and CDR2 SVGAGI. V lost 5 bases, J lost 3 bases, and 15 bases lay in between. This CDR3 comprises 15 residues. CDR3: CASSTPGGLTDTQYF. In nucleotides, the CDR3 is TGTGCCAGCAGTACCCCCGGGGGCTTAACAGATACGCAGTATTTT.

The CDR3 is CASSPGLTEKLFF. CDR3 sequence (DNA): TGTGCCAGCTCACCAGGGCTGACTGAAAAACTGTTTTTT. This chain links TRBV18 with TRBJ1-4; no clear D. V was trimmed by 2 bases and J by 7 bases, leaving 8 bases between them. CDR3 length: 13 amino acids. Per germline, CDR1 KGHSH and CDR2 LQKENI.

This clonotype was counted ten times or more. V usage is TRBV4-1 and J usage is TRBJ2-1, with 12 bases lining up with TRBD2. Looked up from germline, CDR1 is MGHRA and CDR2 is YSYEKL. The junction had 8 bases not matched to a gene; V was cut back by 4 bases and J by 1 base. This CDR3 has 18 residues. CDR3 loop: CASSRGLAGISSYNEQFF. As DNA, the CDR3 is TGCGCCAGCAGCCGCGGACTAGCGGGGATCTCGTCCTACAATGAGCAGTTCTTC.

V usage is TRBV12-3 or TRBV12-4 and J usage is TRBJ2-2; weak D call: TRBD1 (5 bases). This CDR3 is 12 amino acids long. Deletions cut 8 bases from V and 7 bases from J, with 11 bases between. The CDR3 region is CASSGLGGELFF. CDR3 in DNA: TGTGCCAGCTCAGGGTTGGGCGGGGAGCTGTTTTTT.

The gene calls are TRBV7-2 and TRBJ2-1; no reliable D call. Germline V CDR1 and CDR2: SGHTA, FQGNSA. The V end was cut by 3 bases, the J end by 1 base, with 10 bases between. CDR3 length equals 15 residues. CDR3 loop: CASSFSSLSYNEQFF. CDR3 nucleotide sequence: TGTGCCAGCAGCTTTAGCAGCCTTTCCTACAATGAGCAGTTCTTC.

This clonotype was recorded a few times. The junction differs from germline at one of its ends, possibly a read error. This chain joins TRBV5-1 and TRBJ2-2; D call uncertain. This CDR3 has 12 residues. Germline V gene sequence: CDR1 SGHRS, CDR2 YFSETQ. CDR3 DNA: TGTGCCAGCAGCTTATCGGCCGGGGAGCTGTTTTTT. Translating it yields CASSLSAGELFF.

Regarding this clonotype: A much larger clone lies one base from this, so it may be a read error. V and J are TRBV4-1 and TRBJ2-1; 11 nucleotides agree with TRBD2. V was pared by 5 bases and J by 6 bases, with 9 bases of the junction left unmatched. Per the germline V gene, CDR1 is MGHRA and CDR2 is YSYEKL. CDR3 length: 16 residues. CDR3 DNA: TGCGCCAGCAGCGCCCCGACTAGCGGGGCGGGCAATGAGCAGTTCTTC. Protein product: CASSAPTSGAGNEQFF.

This clonotype came up many times. This rearrangement joins TRBV20-1 to TRBJ2-3; D perhaps matches TRBD2 (7 bases). The CDR3 totals 14 residues. Germline loops: CDR1 DFQATT, CDR2 SNEGSKA (reference sequence). CDR3 DNA sequence: TGCAGCCAAAGGGGGGGGCTTAGCACAGATACGCAGTATTTT. This codes for CSQRGGLSTDTQYF.

This clonotype was recorded once. The missing conserved phenylalanine or tryptophan at the end of this CDR3 makes a read error likely. CDR3 residues: CASSLGQVRTEAFC. The CDR3 DNA reads as TGCGCCAGCAGCCTTGGACAGGTTCGGACTGAAGCTTTCTGT. The rearrangement uses TRBV5-1 and TRBJ1-1; 7 bases fit TRBD1. This CDR3 contains 14 residues. V shed 4 bases, J shed 5 bases, and the junction held 8 bases outside the gene matches. CDR1 is SGHRS, CDR2 YFSETQ, per germline.

Note on this clonotype: Since the CDR3 does not end with the conserved phenylalanine or tryptophan, this likely comes from a read error. The chain uses TRBV3-1 and TRBJ1-2, with TRBD1 matching over 9 bases. This CDR3 has 13 amino acids. V lost 4 bases, J lost 6 bases, and 3 bases stayed unmatched. Germline V gene lookup returns CDR1 LGHDT and CDR2 YNNKEL (reference sequence). CDR3: CASSPQGANGYTI. The CDR3 DNA is TGTGCCAGCAGCCCACAGGGGGCTAATGGCTACACCATC.

This clonotype was recorded many times. The chain carries TRBV7-2 and TRBJ2-5; the D is unclear. In germline, CDR1 is SGHTA, CDR2 FQGNSA. V was trimmed by 7 bases and J by 1 base, leaving 13 bases between them. CDR3 length equals 14 residues. The CDR3 DNA reads as TGTGCCAGCACCCCTCGTAGGGCCCAAGAGACCCAGTACTTC. Residues: CASTPRRAQETQYF.

This clonotype was observed a handful of times. The rearrangement uses TRBV7-2 and TRBJ1-5; no reliable D call. The V and J ends lost 3 bases and 5 bases respectively, with 8 bases between them. Germline CDR1 SGHTA, CDR2 FQGNSA. The CDR3 length is 13 residues. The CDR3 DNA is TGTGCCAGCAGCTTTAAGGTCTATCAGCCCCAGCATTTT. Amino acid sequence: CASSFKVYQPQHF.

V usage is TRBV7-9 and J usage is TRBJ2-1; no reliable D call. The ends were cut back, 0 bases at V and 5 bases at J, with 2 bases in the middle. Germline CDR1 SEHNR, CDR2 FQNEAQ (reference sequence). The CDR3 is made up of 12 amino acids. CDR3 amino acids: CASSLADNEQFF. Written as DNA, the CDR3 is TGTGCCAGCAGCTTAGCCGACAATGAGCAGTTCTTC.

The chain carries TRBV9 and TRBJ1-2; D is uncertain. Germline V gene data show CDR1 as SGDLS and CDR2 as YYNGEE. Trimming removed 0 bases at V and 2 bases at J, with 8 bases between. The length of the CDR3 is 14 residues. The CDR3 here is CASSVGKGNYGYTF. CDR3 nucleotide sequence: TGTGCCAGCAGCGTAGGAAAGGGAAACTATGGCTACACCTTC.

This clonotype was counted many times. This rearrangement joins TRBV25-1 to TRBJ2-1; a weak D match, TRBD1 (5 bases). V gave up 4 bases and J gave up 5 bases, with 12 bases separating them. CDR3 length equals 14 residues. The germline CDR1 and CDR2 sequences are MGHDK and SYGVNS. CDR3 sequence: CASSGGKVHNEQFF. The CDR3 nucleotides read TGTGCCAGCAGTGGGGGCAAGGTACACAATGAGCAGTTCTTC.

This clonotype was observed at least ten times. The chain carries TRBV7-2 and TRBJ2-1; D not certain. The CDR3 is 18 amino acids. Germline CDR1 and CDR2: SGHTA and FQGNSA. Deletions cut 1 base from V and 2 bases from J, with 18 bases between. The chain's CDR3 is CASSLVGRRGLAYNEQFF. The CDR3 DNA reads as TGTGCCAGCAGCTTAGTAGGTCGGCGAGGTCTGGCCTACAATGAGCAGTTCTTC. Filled out from reference TRBV7-2 and TRBJ2-1, the complete variable domain reads GAGVSQSPSNKVTEKGKDVELRCDPISGHTALYWYRQSLGQGLEFLIYFQGNSAPDKSGLPSDRFSAERTGGSVSTLTIQRTQQEDSAVYLCASSLVGRRGLAYNEQFFGPGTRLTVL.

To note about this clonotype: This may be a read error: a much more frequent sequence differs by one nucleotide. CDR3 coding DNA: TGCAGTGCTCCGAGGACGGGAGCGAAGGACAATGAGCAGTTCTTC. Its protein is CSAPRTGAKDNEQFF. The chain has TRBV20-1 and TRBJ2-1; a possible D gene is TRBD2 (6 bases). Trimming left V 5 bases short and J 5 bases short, with 19 bases between. Germline V lookup: CDR1 DFQATT, CDR2 SNEGSKA (reference sequence). The CDR3 is 15 residues long.

This clonotype was seen more than once but under ten times. This chain joins TRBV21-1 and TRBJ1-5; the D call TRBD1 from the table was never checked on the DNA. TRBV21-1 is annotated as a pseudogene. This CDR3 has 17 amino acids. Written as DNA, the CDR3 is TGTGCCAGCAGCAAAGCGCCGGGACAGGGTAGCAATCAGCCCCAGCATTTT. This sequence encodes CASSKAPGQGSNQPQHF.

The rearrangement uses TRBV7-2 and TRBJ2-2; 16 bases map to TRBD2. The germline gives CDR1 SGHTA, CDR2 FQGNSA. The V segment lost 6 bases and the J segment 6 bases; nucleotides outside the gene matches: 13. This CDR3 spans 19 amino acids. The CDR3 DNA follows: TGTGCCAGCAGACAGCCGGGACTAGCGGGGGGGGGACGGTCCGGGGAGCTGTTTTTT. Amino acid sequence: CASRQPGLAGGGRSGELFF. The whole variable domain, filled in from reference TRBV7-2 and TRBJ2-2, reads GAGVSQSPSNKVTEKGKDVELRCDPISGHTALYWYRQSLGQGLEFLIYFQGNSAPDKSGLPSDRFSAERTGGSVSTLTIQRTQQEDSAVYLCASRQPGLAGGGRSGELFFGEGSRLTVL.